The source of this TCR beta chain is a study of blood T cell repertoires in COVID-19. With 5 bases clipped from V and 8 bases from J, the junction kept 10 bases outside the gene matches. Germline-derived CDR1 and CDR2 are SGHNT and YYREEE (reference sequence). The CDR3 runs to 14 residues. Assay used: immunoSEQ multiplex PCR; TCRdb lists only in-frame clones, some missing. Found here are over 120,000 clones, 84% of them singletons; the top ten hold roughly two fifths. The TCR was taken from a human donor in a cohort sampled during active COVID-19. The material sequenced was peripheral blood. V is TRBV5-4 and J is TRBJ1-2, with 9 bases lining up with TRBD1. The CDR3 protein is CASSPDRGVGGYTF. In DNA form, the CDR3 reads TGTGCCAGCAGTCCGGACAGGGGAGTGGGGGGCTACACCTTC.